These 22 T cell receptor beta chains came from one sample sequenced in a study of T cells in Graves' hyperthyroidism and ophthalmopathy. TCR beta CDR3 regions were amplified from RNA transcripts. First-round RT-PCR targeting the TCR CDR3 was performed with the HTBI primer set. TCRdb re-derived calls from the multiplex PCR reads in MiXCR, one entry per CDR3 protein. This table has around 600,000 distinct CDR3 sequences, 12% to 15% appearing once. Sequenced material: blood. These receptors all stem from a woman under 30 with Graves' ophthalmopathy.

The table lists this clonotype with many counts. The chain couples TRBV12-5 to TRBJ1-4; tentatively, D is TRBD1 (5 bases). V was cut by 2 bases and J by 6 bases, with 13 bases left in between. The CDR3 spans 15 residues. Germline CDR1 reads LGHNT; CDR2 reads FRNRAP. Here the CDR3 reads CASGLTQGTDEKLFF. CDR3 coding DNA: TGTGCTAGTGGTTTGACCCAGGGAACGGATGAAAAACTGTTTTTT.

This chain joins TRBV14 and TRBJ2-7, with 8 nucleotides matching TRBD2. Trimming cost V 4 bases and J 3 bases; bases outside gene matches: 11. The CDR3 is made up of 16 amino acids. The germline CDR1 and CDR2 sequences are SGHDN and FVKESK. The CDR3 sequence: CASSLAPGGGGYEQYF. CDR3 nucleotide sequence: TGTGCCAGCAGCCTAGCGCCGGGAGGGGGGGGCTACGAGCAGTACTTC.

At least ten counts were recorded for this clonotype. V usage is TRBV14 and J usage is TRBJ2-7, with TRBD1 identical over 8 bases. The V and J ends lost 1 base and 4 bases, in that order; junction bases with no gene match: 6. The V gene's germline CDR1 is SGHDN and CDR2 FVKESK. The CDR3 is 15 residues long. CDR3 amino acids: CASSQVQGAPYEQYF. The DNA of the CDR3 is TGTGCCAGCAGCCAAGTTCAGGGGGCGCCTTACGAGCAGTACTTC. The full variable domain, in which reference TRBV14 and TRBJ2-7 provide the parts outside the CDR3, is EAGVTQFPSHSVIEKGQTVTLRCDPISGHDNLYWYRRVMGKEIKFLLHFVKESKQDESGMPNNRFLAERTGGTYSTLKVQPAELEDSGVYFCASSQVQGAPYEQYFGPGTRLTVT.

The sample holds many counts of this clonotype. The chain joins TRBV6-5 to TRBJ2-7; weak D call: TRBD2 (7 bases). Germline V lookup: CDR1 MNHEY, CDR2 SVGAGI. The ends were cut back, 2 bases at V and 1 base at J, with 15 bases in the middle. This CDR3 region has 16 residues. In nucleotides, the CDR3 is TGTGCCAGCAGTTACCCCACGGGGGGCTGGTCCTACGAGCAGTACTTC. Translating it yields CASSYPTGGWSYEQYF.

V usage is TRBV4-1 and J usage is TRBJ2-3; D remains unclear. The CDR3 sequence is 13 residues long. V was clipped by 0 bases and J by 5 bases, with 6 bases between them. Germline V CDR1 and CDR2: MGHRA, YSYEKL. The CDR3 nucleotides are TGCGCCAGCAGCCAAGAGGGGAAAGATACGCAGTATTTT. Amino acids: CASSQEGKDTQYF.

This clonotype was detected ten times or more. The chain recombines TRBV9 with TRBJ1-5; TRBD1 aligns across 8 bases. Germline V gene sequence: CDR1 SGDLS, CDR2 YYNGEE. The CDR3 totals 13 residues. With V trimmed by 3 bases and J by 5 bases, 1 base remained unmatched. CDR3: CASSGTGYQPQHF. The CDR3 DNA is TGTGCCAGCAGCGGGACAGGGTATCAGCCCCAGCATTTT.

This clonotype has at least ten counts. The chain carries TRBV7-2 and TRBJ1-5; TRBD1 might be the D (5 bases). CDR3 length equals 15 residues. V was shortened by 5 bases and J by 4 bases, with 15 bases between the two germline ends. CDR1 and CDR2 from the germline V gene are SGHTA and FQGNSA. CDR3 residues: CASSRQGYGNQPQHF. The CDR3, as DNA: TGTGCCAGCAGCCGCCAGGGATATGGGAATCAGCCCCAGCATTTT.

This clonotype has a count of ten or more. The chain combines TRBV19 with TRBJ2-1; D might be TRBD2 (6 bases). From germline, CDR1 is LNHDA and CDR2 SQIVND (reference sequence). V lost 1 base to trimming and J lost 3 bases, with 10 bases between them. The CDR3 consists of 15 residues. The CDR3: CASSIGGTNYNEQFF. The CDR3 DNA reads as TGTGCCAGTAGTATAGGCGGGACGAACTACAATGAGCAGTTCTTC.

There are many counts of this clonotype. In nucleotides, the CDR3 is TGTGCCAGCAGTTCGGGGTTTGCGCGCGAGCAGTACTTC. Protein product: CASSSGFAREQYF. J is TRBJ2-7 and V is TRBV28; TRBD2 might be the D (5 bases). The CDR3 runs to 13 residues. Trimming stripped 4 bases from V and 6 bases from J, with 13 bases between. Germline lookup yields CDR1 MDHEN and CDR2 SYDVKM.

This clonotype has at least ten counts. This sequence joins TRBV28 and TRBJ1-1; D gene unclear. The CDR3 sequence is 12 residues long. Trimming took off 7 bases at V and 4 bases at J, with 10 bases between the two ends. Germline V gene data show CDR1 as MDHEN and CDR2 as SYDVKM. CDR3 sequence: CASTPLGTEAFF. In nucleotides, the CDR3 is TGTGCCAGCACCCCTCTAGGCACTGAAGCTTTCTTT.

In this sample, this clonotype turned up many times. The chain links TRBV12-3 or TRBV12-4 to TRBJ1-1; no firm D call. CDR3 length: 13 residues. Trimming pared 7 bases from V and 2 bases from J, leaving 11 bases between. The DNA for the CDR3 is TGTGCCAGCAACAAACGCACCAACACTGAAGCTTTCTTT. Translating gives CASNKRTNTEAFF.

This clonotype was counted a few times. This chain connects TRBV6-1 to TRBJ2-7; TRBD2 might be the D (5 bases). V was trimmed by 5 bases and J by 4 bases, leaving 18 bases between them. Germline CDR1 MNHNS, CDR2 SASEGT. This CDR3 has 15 residues. In DNA, the CDR3 is TGTGCCAGCAGTAAGGACTCCCCGGCGGCGTACGAGCAGTACTTC. It yields the protein CASSKDSPAAYEQYF.

This clonotype was detected many times. DNA for the CDR3: TGCAGTGCTAGGGTCGCGGGCCCCTCCTACGAGCAGTACTTC. Translating it yields CSARVAGPSYEQYF. J is TRBJ2-7 and V is TRBV20-1; D is perhaps TRBD2 (5 bases). The CDR3 contains 14 residues. V lost 3 bases and J lost 0, with 12 bases in between. The V gene's germline CDR1 is DFQATT and CDR2 SNEGSKA (reference sequence).

The chain recombines TRBV19 with TRBJ1-4, with D tentatively TRBD1 (5 bases). Germline CDR1 is LNHDA and CDR2 is SQIVND (reference sequence). V gave up 4 bases and J gave up 7 bases, with 10 bases separating them. This CDR3 has 13 amino acids. In DNA form, the CDR3 reads TGTGCCAGTAGTAGGGGGTCGGGTGAAAAACTGTTTTTT. Its translation: CASSRGSGEKLFF.

This clonotype turned up a few times. This could be a read error, since a much larger clone is one nucleotide away. The missing conserved phenylalanine or tryptophan at the end of this CDR3 makes a read error likely. The V and J genes are TRBV20-1 and TRBJ2-1; D unresolved. V was clipped by 1 base and J by 0 bases, with 10 bases between them. CDR1 is DFQATT and CDR2 is SNEGSKA in the germline V gene (reference sequence). CDR3 length: 15 residues. In nucleotides, the CDR3 is TGCAGTGCTAGAGGGGCCTCTAGCTCCTACAATGAGCAGTTCTCC. It is translated as CSARGASSSYNEQFS.

This clonotype was observed a handful of times. The chain carries TRBV10-3 and TRBJ1-2; a weak D match, TRBD1 (6 bases). The V and J ends lost 0 bases and 6 bases respectively, with 11 bases between them. In germline, CDR1 is ENHRY, CDR2 SYGVKD. The CDR3 length is 14 residues. The CDR3 DNA reads TGTGCCATCAGTGAGTCGGGCCAGGGGAATGGCTACACCTTC. Protein product: CAISESGQGNGYTF.

Regarding this clonotype: A read error may produce the germline difference seen at one junction end. The rearrangement joins TRBV3-1 to TRBJ1-2; unclear D gene. The CDR3 extends over 13 amino acids. CDR1 LGHDT and CDR2 YNNKEL come from the germline V gene (reference sequence). CDR3 amino acids: CASGQETDYGYTF. The CDR3 region has the DNA TGTGCCAGCGGCCAAGAGACGGACTATGGCTACACCTTT.

The CDR3 sequence: CASSLRGGGSPLHF. The DNA for the CDR3 is TGTGCCAGCAGCCTCCGGGGAGGCGGTTCACCCCTCCACTTT. V and J are TRBV11-3 and TRBJ1-6; D is ambiguous. V was shortened by 5 bases and J by 9 bases, with 14 bases between the two germline ends. Germline V gene lookup returns CDR1 SGHNT and CDR2 YENEEA. This CDR3 comprises 14 residues. The variable domain in full, with the rest retrieved from reference TRBV11-3 and TRBJ1-6, is EAGVVQSPRYKIIEKKQPVAFWCNPISGHNTLYWYLQNLGQGPELLIRYENEEAVDDSQLPKDRFSAERLKGVDSTLKIQPAELGDSAVYLCASSLRGGGSPLHFGNGTRLTVT.

The gene calls are TRBV10-3 and TRBJ2-5; D may be TRBD1 or TRBD2 (6 bases each). V lost 3 bases, J lost 3 bases, and 17 bases lay in between. The CDR3 has 16 residues. CDR1 and CDR2 from the germline V gene are ENHRY and SYGVKD. The CDR3 DNA reads as TGTGCCATCAGTGAACCCTTTATGGGGGGCGAAGAGACCCAGTACTTC. Protein product: CAISEPFMGGEETQYF.

This clonotype was counted ten times or more. The chain uses TRBV20-1 and TRBJ2-4; TRBD1 matches 7 bases. CDR1 DFQATT and CDR2 SNEGSKA come from the germline V gene (reference sequence). CDR3 length: 16 amino acids. The ends lost 3 bases at V and 1 base at J; junction bases unmatched: 9. Written as DNA, the CDR3 is TGCAGTGCTAGTCTTAAAGGGGGCCGGGCCAAAAACATTCAGTACTTC. Its protein product is CSASLKGGRAKNIQYF.

There are a few counts of this clonotype. The CDR3 nucleotides read TGCAGTGCTAGAGGGGGGGGTGTCGGTGAGCAGTTCTTC. This encodes CSARGGGVGEQFF. The chain recombines TRBV20-1 with TRBJ2-1; 7 nucleotides agree with TRBD2. There are 13 residues in the CDR3. The germline V gene has CDR1 DFQATT and CDR2 SNEGSKA (reference sequence). V shed 1 base and J 9 bases; nucleotides not matched to a gene: 6.

This clonotype has a handful of counts. The chain couples TRBV6-1 to TRBJ1-6, with D maybe TRBD1 (5 bases). V was clipped by 5 bases and J by 10 bases, with 21 bases between them. There are 16 residues in the CDR3. Germline V gene lookup returns CDR1 MNHNS and CDR2 SASEGT. The CDR3 region has the DNA TGTGCCAGCAGTCAGACCCGGGGGAGCTTGGGATCACCCCTCCACTTT. Amino acid sequence: CASSQTRGSLGSPLHF.